The 8 T cell receptor beta chains below come from one sample, sequenced in a study of control samples from healthy donors and cancer patients. Clones were read by immunoSEQ multiplex PCR, and TCRdb kept only the in-frame ones, dropping some. The table lists roughly 64,000 clones, 90% of them singletons. Sequenced input: PBMCs. The source is a woman aged 45-65 years with colorectal cancer.

The chain is built from TRBV2 and TRBJ2-7, with D perhaps matching TRBD2 (7 bases). Trimming stripped 6 bases from V and 6 bases from J, with 15 bases between. The CDR3 has 13 residues. Germline-derived CDR1 and CDR2 are SNHLY and FYNNEI. The CDR3 nucleotides are TGTGCCAGCAGCGGCTTAGGGGGGGGCGAGCAGTACTTC. Protein product: CASSGLGGGEQYF.

This clone has a single count. V and J are TRBV5-1 and TRBJ1-4; 9 bases map to TRBD1. The germline V gene encodes CDR1 SGHRS and CDR2 YFSETQ. CDR3 size: 13 residues. J gave up 9 bases and V 4 bases, and 4 bases lay outside the gene matches. The CDR3 nucleotides read TGCGCCAGCAGCCCGGACAGGGGACAAAAACTGTTTTTT. Protein sequence: CASSPDRGQKLFF.

In its sample, this clone was seen once. CDR3: CASSTRIDPREAFF. DNA for the CDR3: TGTGCCAGCAGTACCCGGATTGATCCTCGCGAAGCTTTCTTT. The rearrangement links TRBV6-2 or TRBV6-3 to TRBJ1-1; D unresolved. Trimming left V 5 bases short and J 8 bases short, with 18 bases between. The CDR3 is 14 residues long. Per germline, CDR1 MNHEY and CDR2 SVGEGT.

This rearrangement joins TRBV3-1 (or the pseudogene TRBV3-2) to TRBJ1-1; 7 bases fit TRBD1. Germline V gives CDR1 LGHDT, CDR2 YNNKEL (reference sequence). V shed 0 bases, J shed 4 bases, and the junction held 8 bases outside the gene matches. CDR3 size: 16 residues. CDR3 residues: CASSQEEGTASTEAFF. The DNA of the CDR3 is TGTGCCAGCAGCCAAGAGGAGGGGACAGCGAGCACTGAAGCTTTCTTT.

The chain employs TRBV9 and TRBJ2-3; no clear D gene. Trimming removed 0 bases from V and 4 bases from J, with 0 bases in between. The CDR3 is made up of 11 amino acids. Germline V gene lookup returns CDR1 SGDLS and CDR2 YYNGEE. The CDR3 DNA is TGTGCCAGCAGCGTAGCAGATACGCAGTATTTT. Encoded protein: CASSVADTQYF.

The chain joins TRBV19 to TRBJ2-2; a weak D match, TRBD1 (7 bases). Germline assignment: CDR1 LNHDA and CDR2 SQIVND (reference sequence). CDR3 length equals 17 residues. With 1 base removed from V and 0 bases from J, the gap between germline ends came to 12 bases. The CDR3 bases are TGTGCCAGTAGTATAGCTGCAGGGGGGCCGAACACCGGGGAGCTGTTTTTT. It specifies CASSIAAGGPNTGELFF.

The V and J genes are TRBV7-3 and TRBJ2-1; perhaps TRBD2 as D (6 bases). The CDR3 runs 15 residues. Germline V gene data show CDR1 as SGHTA and CDR2 as FQGTGA. The ends were cut back, 3 bases at V and 4 bases at J, with 13 bases in the middle. This CDR3 is CASSFGTPWYNEQFF. The CDR3 DNA is TGTGCCAGCAGCTTTGGGACTCCATGGTACAATGAGCAGTTCTTC.

J is TRBJ1-1 and V is TRBV19, with 10 bases lining up with TRBD1. With 6 bases clipped from V and 5 bases from J, the junction kept 15 bases outside the gene matches. This CDR3 contains 17 residues. Germline CDR1 is LNHDA and CDR2 is SQIVND (reference sequence). CDR3 sequence: CASRAPFRQGARTEAFF. The CDR3 coding sequence is TGTGCCAGTAGGGCCCCCTTCAGACAGGGGGCGCGGACTGAAGCTTTCTTT.